This T cell receptor (beta chain) originates from a study of T cells in Graves' hyperthyroidism and ophthalmopathy (dated by TCRdb to between 2018 and 2021). Concerning the study at large: Peripheral blood was sampled at the time of initial diagnosis, prior to any treatment. The roughly 90 discovery patients were divided at random into training and test sets in a 7:3 ratio. The study also compared thyroid tissue and blood T-cell repertoires from several Graves' hyperthyroidism patients. After sampling, hyperthyroidism patients received methimazole starting at 30 mg daily, and ophthalmopathy patients received high-dose intravenous methylprednisolone. To identify TCR V-J signatures that set the groups apart, the researchers used a discovery cohort of 90 to 100 patients, made up of approximately 43 with Graves' ophthalmopathy and 57 with stable Graves' hyperthyroidism. Prospective prediction of ophthalmopathy was tested in an independent validation cohort of 18 to 20 hyperthyroidism patients and some 17 patients who later progressed to ophthalmopathy. According to the paper, TCR Vbeta CDR3 sequencing was carried out on 135 peripheral blood samples, which came from approximately 41 ophthalmopathy, around 74 hyperthyroidism and some 17 progressor patients.

The junction carries 6 bases between V and J, which are trimmed by 1 base and 2 bases respectively. The CDR3 runs 14 amino acids, cysteine and phenylalanine included. Left in the record is the CDR3 DNA by itself, 42 bases read in frame from the first base. Reading the germline V gene (reference sequence) gives CDR1 SEHNR and CDR2 FQNEAQ. What the study reported, not specific to this receptor: A model built on a 13 V-J signature distinguished ophthalmopathy from stable hyperthyroidism, reaching about 89% sensitivity and 81% to 83% specificity in cross-validation and 80%/75% in testing. Sample size was not statistically predetermined, and investigators were not blinded to group allocation. Most expanded thyroid clonotypes (frequency above 0.001) were also detected in blood, a finding suggesting that blood repertoires may reflect thyroid immune responses. In validation, the model predicted progression to ophthalmopathy a median of around 6.5 months before onset, with roughly 70% sensitivity and roughly 73% specificity.

About this clonotype itself: Its antigen is still unknown. No much larger clone exists at a distance of one base, and base qualities are not known.

Stable Graves' hyperthyroidism was defined as the absence of progression to ophthalmopathy over 18 months of follow-up. Hyperthyroidism patients were aged 18 to 65 years and newly diagnosed, with disease duration of less than 2 months. The study excluded patients with uncontrolled infections, other autoimmune diseases, pregnancy or lactation. Diagnoses were established on the basis of clinical symptoms, serum thyroxine and TRAb, thyroid ultrasound, and orbital computed tomography. Ficoll-Paque density gradient centrifugation was used to isolate PBMCs from 8.5 to 10 ml of fresh peripheral blood. Total RNA was extracted with Trizol reagent, and quality was checked on an Agilent 2100 Bioanalyzer. The TCR beta CDR3 regions were amplified from RNA transcripts. The TCR CDR3 was subjected to a first round of RT-PCR using the HTBI primer set and the Qiagen OneStep RT-PCR kit. A second multiplex PCR round built the libraries, followed by size selection and purification. Paired-end sequencing of the libraries was performed with 100 bp reads on an Illumina HiSeq2000. The original methods were these. SOAPnuke was used to process the raw data, removing reads that contained adapters or uncalled bases, had a mean Phred below 15, or lacked an exact match to the constant primer or identifier. High-quality paired reads were merged with COPE v1.2.5, and unique nucleotide sequences were defined as clonotypes. MiTCR v1.1 was used to align clonotypes to the IMGT TRBV, TRBD and TRBJ reference segments. The analysis included only V-J combinations with a frequency above 0.0001, which together covered more than 98% of the repertoires. The TCS score was defined as the ratio of F50 (clonal expansion) to E x V (chaos), calculated using BLOSUM62-based TCRdist between CDR3 peptides within each V-J. Welch's t-statistics and random forest reduced several hundred V-J features to 13, which were used in a naive Bayes classifier (R e1071). TCRdb reworked the public reads: Q25 trimming with fastp, MiXCR clone assembly, productive beta chains retained. All rows with the same CDR3 protein become a single entry with the most common DNA and genes. The V and J calls and clone size come from TCRdb's table, not from the authors' own analysis. The sample yields approximately 590,000 distinct CDR3 sequences; approximately 15% were counted once. The top ten clonotypes cover under 8% of the sample.

The sample was blood. Recombination joined TRBV7-9 with TRBJ1-5, with the D segment identity uncertain. This clonotype was sampled from a woman aged 25 to 45 with Graves' hyperthyroidism. This receptor has the CDR3 CASSLGNGNQPQHF. The nucleotides are TGTGCCAGCAGCTTAGGGAACGGCAATCAGCCCCAGCATTTT.